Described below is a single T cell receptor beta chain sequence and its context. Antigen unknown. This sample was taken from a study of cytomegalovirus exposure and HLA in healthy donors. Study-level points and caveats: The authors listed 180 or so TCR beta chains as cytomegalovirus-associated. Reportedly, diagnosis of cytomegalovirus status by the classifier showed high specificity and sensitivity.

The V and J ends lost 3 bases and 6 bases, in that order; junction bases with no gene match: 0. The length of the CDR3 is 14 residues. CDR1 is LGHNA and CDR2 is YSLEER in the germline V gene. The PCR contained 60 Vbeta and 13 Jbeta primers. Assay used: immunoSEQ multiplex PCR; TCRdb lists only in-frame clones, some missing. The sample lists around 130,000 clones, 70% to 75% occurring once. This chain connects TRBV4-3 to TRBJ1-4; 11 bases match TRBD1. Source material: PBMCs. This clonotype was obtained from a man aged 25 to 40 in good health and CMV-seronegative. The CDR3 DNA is TGCGCCAGCAGCCAGGGACAGGGGGATGAAAAACTGTTTTTT. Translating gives CASSQGQGDEKLFF.